The 23 T cell receptor beta chains reported below all come from one sample, sequenced in a study of T-cell memory formation after mild COVID-19. TCRdb reanalysed the 5' RACE reads using MiXCR and keeps one entry per CDR3 protein. The repertoire has over 400,000 distinct CDR3 sequences, about 22% of them found once; the top ten carry around 13%. Sequenced input: PBMCs or a T cell subset sorted from them (not recorded which). The receptors here all came from an adult woman who had mild COVID-19 (a few samples of this study predate the infection). Cell type and time point are not known.

This clonotype was found a few times. V and J are TRBV7-6 and TRBJ2-1; the D is unclear. Germline CDR1 and CDR2: SGHVS and FNYEAQ. The length of the CDR3 is 13 residues. The ends were cut back, 5 bases at V and 4 bases at J, with 9 bases in the middle. The CDR3 reads CASSRGNYNEQFF. CDR3 DNA sequence: TGTGCCAGCAGCCGAGGAAATTACAATGAGCAGTTCTTC.

The V call is TRBV7-8, the J call TRBJ2-1, with a weak D call TRBD2 (5 bases). The CDR3 has 12 amino acids. Trimming took 5 bases from V and 6 from J, leaving 8 bases between them. Germline CDR1 is SGHVS and CDR2 is FQNEAQ. CDR3 nucleotides: TGTGCCAGCAGCCGGGGTTTCAATGAGCAGTTCTTC. Its translation is CASSRGFNEQFF.

The chain combines TRBV5-1 with TRBJ2-1; 11 positions agree with TRBD2. CDR1 and CDR2 (germline): SGHRS, YFSETQ. The CDR3 spans 13 residues. Trimming at V came to 2 bases and at J to 8 bases, leaving 0 bases not matched to a gene. CDR3 nucleotide sequence: TGCGCCAGCAGCTTACTAGCGGGGGATGAGCAGTTCTTC. Protein: CASSLLAGDEQFF.

This clonotype was seen more than once but under ten times. The J gene is TRBJ2-5, the V gene TRBV11-2; D is possibly TRBD1 or TRBD2 (5 bases each). The CDR3 sequence is 15 residues long. Trimming shortened V by 5 bases and J by 0 bases, and 13 bases separated the two germline ends. The germline gives CDR1 SGHAT, CDR2 FQNNGV. In DNA, the CDR3 is TGTGCCAGCAGCCCCCGGGGCAGGGACCAAGAGACCCAGTACTTC. This codes for CASSPRGRDQETQYF.

The rearrangement joins TRBV5-1 to TRBJ1-2; D not resolved. The CDR3 consists of 13 residues. Germline CDR1 SGHRS, CDR2 YFSETQ. Trimming took off 1 base at V and 7 bases at J, with 11 bases between the two ends. The CDR3 coding sequence is TGCGCCAGCAGCTTGCAAATAACGGGTGGCTACACCTTC. It translates to CASSLQITGGYTF.

DNA for the CDR3: TGTGCCAGCAGCGTATCGCGGGGGTTCTCCTACAATGAGCAGTTCTTC. Translated, it gives CASSVSRGFSYNEQFF. The chain combines TRBV9 with TRBJ2-1; 7 nucleotides agree with TRBD2. The CDR3 has 16 residues. CDR1 SGDLS and CDR2 YYNGEE come from the germline V gene. V trimming: 1 base; J trimming: 0 bases; junction bases outside the gene matches: 4.

The genes are TRBV27 and TRBJ2-7; 11 nucleotides align to TRBD1. This CDR3 has 16 amino acids. The V segment lost 5 bases and the J segment 3 bases; nucleotides outside the gene matches: 9. CDR1 MNHEY and CDR2 SMNVEV come from the germline V gene (reference sequence). CDR3 protein: CASSLRIGTGGYEQYF. CDR3 in DNA: TGTGCCAGCAGTCTACGAATCGGGACAGGGGGCTACGAGCAGTACTTC.

The rearrangement links TRBV20-1 to TRBJ1-2; D remains ambiguous. Germline CDR1 DFQATT, CDR2 SNEGSKA (reference sequence). There are 18 residues in the CDR3. Trimming took 0 bases from V and 2 from J, leaving 22 bases between them. The CDR3 bases are TGCAGTGCTAGAGATAGTCGCAGTCCCAGACGGGAGAACTATGGCTACACCTTC. This gives the protein CSARDSRSPRRENYGYTF.

This clonotype has ten or more counts. The J gene is TRBJ2-7, the V gene TRBV4-2; D might be TRBD1 or TRBD2, each matching 5 bases. This CDR3 is 13 amino acids long. Trimming cost V 4 bases and J 3 bases, with 10 bases left between them. Germline CDR1 and CDR2: LGHNA and YNFKEQ. In DNA, the CDR3 is TGTGCCAGCAGCCGGGACCGAGACTACGAGCAGTACTTC. As protein: CASSRDRDYEQYF.

V is TRBV10-3 and J is TRBJ1-5; the match to TRBD1 covers 11 bases. The V gene's germline CDR1 is ENHRY and CDR2 SYGVKD. The CDR3 runs 16 residues. V shed 3 bases, J shed 7 bases, and the junction held 8 bases outside the gene matches. CDR3: CAISDIGQGAGQPQHF. The CDR3 bases are TGTGCCATCAGTGACATAGGACAGGGGGCAGGGCAGCCCCAGCATTTT.

This clonotype came up many times. This rearrangement joins TRBV18 to TRBJ2-7; D remains unclear. Between the trimmed V and J ends, which lost 6 bases and 2 bases, there was a span of 14 bases. Germline V gene sequence: CDR1 KGHSH, CDR2 LQKENI. CDR3 size: 14 residues. The chain's CDR3 is CASSDLAQAYEQYF. CDR3 coding DNA: TGTGCCAGCTCCGACCTGGCCCAGGCCTACGAGCAGTACTTC.

This clonotype was observed a few times. The chain joins TRBV7-8 to TRBJ2-3, with D unclear. V was trimmed by 4 bases and J by 0 bases, leaving 14 bases between them. Germline CDR1 reads SGHVS; CDR2 reads FQNEAQ. The CDR3 has 16 residues. CDR3 coding DNA: TGTGCCAGCAGCTCCCCGACTCATACTAGCACAGATACGCAGTATTTT. Translation: CASSSPTHTSTDTQYF.

The chain joins TRBV5-8 to TRBJ1-4; D not certain. CDR1 SGHTS and CDR2 YDEGEE come from the germline V gene. Trimming left V 0 bases short and J 8 bases short, with 5 bases between. The length of the CDR3 is 12 residues. Here the CDR3 reads CASSLDAEKLFF. The CDR3 coding sequence is TGTGCCAGCAGCTTGGACGCCGAAAAACTGTTTTTT.

This clonotype was counted a few times. The rearrangement joins TRBV6-5 to TRBJ1-1; the D gene is possibly TRBD1 (5 bases). The CDR3 has 12 residues. Germline CDR1 is MNHEY and CDR2 is SVGAGI. V gave up 5 bases and J gave up 7 bases, with 11 bases separating them. As DNA, the CDR3 is TGTGCCAGCAGTGAATCAGGGCTTGAAGCTTTCTTT. Residues: CASSESGLEAFF.

J is TRBJ1-1 and V is TRBV12-3 or TRBV12-4, with 9 bases identical to TRBD1. V shed 6 bases and J 5 bases; nucleotides not matched to a gene: 7. The CDR3 runs 14 residues. In nucleotides, the CDR3 is TGTGCCAGCAGAGCGACAGGGGGGGAGACTGAAGCTTTCTTT. It codes for CASRATGGETEAFF.

The rearrangement joins TRBV7-8 to TRBJ2-3, with a possible D match to TRBD2 (6 bases). The CDR3 totals 15 residues. In germline, CDR1 is SGHVS, CDR2 FQNEAQ. Trimming cost V 1 base and J 5 bases, with 13 bases left between them. In DNA form, the CDR3 reads TGTGCCAGCAGCTTAGAAGTATGGGGAGGAGATACGCAGTATTTT. This codes for CASSLEVWGGDTQYF.

This clonotype showed up just once. V and J are TRBV5-1 and TRBJ2-7; 11 nucleotides agree with TRBD1. V lost 3 bases, J lost 5 bases, and 16 bases stayed unmatched. The CDR3 runs 18 residues. Germline V CDR1 and CDR2: SGHRS, YFSETQ. CDR3 DNA: TGCGCCAGCAGCTCCTGGACAGGGGGCCTTGAAAGAAGCCACGAGCAGTACTTC. It codes for CASSSWTGGLERSHEQYF.

This chain uses TRBV5-1 with TRBJ1-2, with a possible D match to TRBD1 (6 bases). There are 17 residues in the CDR3. Per the germline V gene, CDR1 is SGHRS and CDR2 is YFSETQ. V gave up 1 base and J gave up 3 bases, with 19 bases separating them. The DNA of the CDR3 is TGCGCCAGCAGCTTGCCCCCTGGGGGCGCCGTCGACTATGGCTACACCTTC. This translates into CASSLPPGGAVDYGYTF.

The chain recombines TRBV5-4 with TRBJ2-1; D is possibly TRBD2 (6 bases). CDR1 is SGHNT, CDR2 YYREEE, per germline (reference sequence). CDR3 length equals 12 residues. V was cut by 2 bases and J by 8 bases, with 8 bases left in between. CDR3 loop: CASSFGSYEQFF. CDR3 nucleotide sequence: TGTGCCAGCAGCTTCGGGAGCTATGAGCAGTTCTTC.

The rearrangement joins TRBV3-1 to TRBJ2-2; possibly TRBD2 for D (7 bases). With 5 bases removed from V and 14 bases from J, the gap between germline ends came to 21 bases. Looked up from germline, CDR1 is LGHDT and CDR2 is YNNKEL (reference sequence). The CDR3 length is 14 residues. CDR3 bases: TGTGCCAGCAGCTCAACCGGGGGGACAACAGCACTGTTTTTT. This gives the protein CASSSTGGTTALFF.

This clonotype was picked up a small number of times. V gene TRBV30 combines with J gene TRBJ2-7; 9 nucleotides line up with TRBD1. The trim removed 3 bases at V and 11 bases at J, leaving 14 bases unmatched. There are 14 residues in the CDR3. The germline gives CDR1 GTSNPN, CDR2 SVGIG (reference sequence). CDR3: CAWSPSQRTGDKYF. The CDR3 coding sequence is TGTGCCTGGAGCCCAAGCCAACGGACAGGGGACAAGTACTTC.

J is TRBJ2-7 and V is TRBV7-6; TRBD1 is a possible D gene (6 bases). Germline V gene sequence: CDR1 SGHVS, CDR2 FNYEAQ. This CDR3 spans 15 amino acids. V was cut by 0 bases and J by 3 bases, with 12 bases left in between. The CDR3 coding sequence is TGTGCCAGCAGCTTAGCTCCAGGGGCACACTACGAGCAGTACTTC. Amino acids: CASSLAPGAHYEQYF.

The rearrangement uses TRBV3-1 and TRBJ2-5; maybe TRBD2 (5 bases). The CDR3 loop spans 15 amino acids. Per the germline V gene, CDR1 is LGHDT and CDR2 is YNNKEL (reference sequence). With 0 bases removed from V and 5 bases from J, the gap between germline ends came to 13 bases. CDR3 loop: CASSQDYGIRETQYF. In DNA, the CDR3 is TGTGCCAGCAGCCAAGATTACGGGATACGTGAGACCCAGTACTTC.